Here is one T cell receptor (beta chain) with its context. Its antigen is unknown. The record has no base qualities; no much larger clone is one base away. TCR CDR3 regions were amplified from genomic DNA by multiplex PCR using the deep immunoSEQ assay. Extracted genomic DNA from each cell subset was spread evenly across all wells of several immunoSEQ 96-well plates, with each plate serving as a replicate. For sorted subsets, 150 to 200 ng genomic DNA, equal to some 28,000 T cell genomes, was loaded into each replicate PCR. Purified libraries were measured with a Qubit 3.0 fluorometer, size-checked on a Bioanalyzer 2100, and measured again with the KAPA Library Quantification kit. Every immunoSEQ 96-well plate was sequenced on a dedicated single-read 150-cycle Illumina NextSeq 550 flow cell. The study's processing was this. Because the immunoSEQ output included only junctional sequences and no quality scores, the filtering could not be the same as the filtering used for full-length reads. To assign V/J genes and CDR3, sequences were annotated using PyIR, a Python wrapper for IgBLAST v1.9, with IMGT germline references. Reads with weak V/J assignments (E-value above 1e-6), missing CDR3, stop codons, out-of-frame junctions, or ambiguous translated residues were removed. V3J clonotypes were defined as sequences sharing an identical inferred V gene, J gene, and CDR3 amino acid sequence. Percentage overlap between repertoires was computed as shared unique clonotypes divided by the size of the smaller repertoire. Three approaches were used to assess repertoire richness: RTK rarefaction, the Chao1 estimator, and Recon v2.1 estimates of unobserved clonotypes. Generation probabilities for all TCRbeta clonotypes obtained by the gDNA method from several donors were computed using OLGA. TCRdb carries this immuneACCESS record with in-frame sequences only. Its versions omit some clonotypes, under half of them owing to an unresolved V gene in the studies checked, with the rest unexplained. V, J and clone size were drawn from that table, and D and trimming were deduced from the DNA. The sample contains roughly 2.6 million clones, around nine tenths of them found a single time. The ten largest make up around 0.14% of the sample.

The donors were healthy, HIV-negative adults who had no recently reported acute infections or vaccinations. Only Caucasian adults living in Nashville, Tennessee, USA were represented among the donors. CD4+ T cells were enriched by magnetic negative selection; naive cells were then positively selected on CD45RA, and the negative fraction formed the memory subset. Blood was obtained by leukapheresis, after which PBMCs were separated by Ficoll-Histopaque density gradient centrifugation and cryopreserved in liquid nitrogen vapor phase. Analytical flow cytometry was used to check the purity and quantity of every magnetically sorted T cell population. Genomic DNA was isolated from every sorted fraction and measured by UV absorbance on a Nanodrop 2000c. The sample originates from a study of shared clonotypes between healthy human individuals (TCRdb year 2020). For the study in its entirety: The cohort included three men and a couple of women between 18 and 49 years of age. Per donor, three plates each were used for CD4 naive and CD4 memory, two for CD8 naive, and one for CD8 memory. To estimate repertoire size and how much clonotypes are shared between individuals, the study performed deep sequencing of blood TCR repertoires from roughly five healthy adults. To increase sequencing depth and limit assay-specific biases, TCR repertoire library preparation and sequencing were carried out by different laboratories using diverse techniques. Between about 0.85 and 8.9 billion PBMCs per donor were obtained by leukapheresis. The investigation overall reported the following: Compared with non-shared clonotypes, the clonotypes found in all four sorted-subset donors had higher generation probabilities. About 5% of naive CD4, 3.5% of naive CD8, approximately 2% of memory CD4, and around 0.42% of memory CD8 clonotypes were shared across several donors. Only blood was sampled, and tissue TCR repertoires likely differ from those in blood. The small number of donors limited the genetic and exposure-history diversity represented. Even with the large sequencing depth, rarefaction of the sorted-subset datasets indicated that sequencing was incomplete. Estimated clonotype richness was generally larger for naive than for memory subsets. Based on pairwise subsampling, the degree of clonotype sharing among donors was expected to be affected by sequencing depth.

Specimen: naive CD4+ T cells sorted from blood. The sample's cell subset or site label is to be understood as: CD45RA+ positively selected. The sequence was obtained from a man between 18 and 29 years old in good health.

This receptor carries the CDR3 CASSPNTRDEKLFF. Here is the DNA: TGTGCCAGCTCACCCAATACGAGGGATGAAAAACTGTTTTTT. The chain is assembled from TRBV18 and TRBJ1-4; no D gene can be assigned with confidence. Cut back by 3 bases and 6 bases, the V and J ends lie 11 bases apart. The CDR3 starts with the cysteine, ends with the phenylalanine, and has 14 residues. Only CDR3 DNA is held: 42 bases, read in frame from base 1. Taken from the germline V gene, the CDR1 and CDR2 loops are KGHSH and LQKENI.